Listed here are 7 T cell receptor beta chains from one sample, sequenced in a study of cytomegalovirus exposure and HLA in healthy donors. Primers for the PCR totalled 60 Vbeta and 13 Jbeta. The data were produced by immunoSEQ multiplex PCR, yet TCRdb's version contains in-frame clones alone and is incomplete. The profile shows tens of thousands of clones, 78% of them singletons. The sample consisted of PBMCs. These receptors were collected from a male donor in good health and CMV-seropositive.

The DNA for the CDR3 is TGTGCCAGCAGTTACACGACAGGCAATGAGCAGTTCTTC. Protein sequence: CASSYTTGNEQFF. The chain recombines TRBV6-5 with TRBJ2-1; perhaps TRBD1 as D (6 bases). The CDR3 is made up of 13 amino acids. Germline loops: CDR1 MNHEY, CDR2 SVGAGI. V was trimmed by 2 bases and J by 6 bases, leaving 8 bases between them.

This clone was detected only a few times. The gene calls are TRBV6-5 and TRBJ1-5, with 7 positions matching TRBD1. With V trimmed by 8 bases and J by 8 bases, 9 bases remained unmatched. The CDR3 totals 13 residues. The V gene's germline CDR1 is MNHEY and CDR2 SVGAGI. The CDR3 protein is CASGGTVWEPQHF. The CDR3, as DNA: TGTGCCAGCGGCGGGACAGTTTGGGAGCCCCAGCATTTT.

V is TRBV6-5 and J is TRBJ1-3; no firm D call. Germline assignment: CDR1 MNHEY and CDR2 SVGAGI. The CDR3 is 15 residues long. V lost 5 bases, J lost 0 bases, and 11 bases lay in between. The CDR3 sequence is CASSTAPFSGNTIYF. The CDR3 nucleotides read TGTGCCAGCAGTACTGCCCCCTTCTCTGGAAACACCATATATTTT.

This chain's CDR3 is CASSQDAENYGYTF. The CDR3 nucleotides are TGCGCCAGCAGCCAAGATGCCGAGAACTATGGCTACACCTTC. The chain couples TRBV4-3 to TRBJ1-2; D uncertain. Trimming shortened V by 0 bases and J by 2 bases, and 7 bases separated the two germline ends. CDR3 length: 14 amino acids. In germline, CDR1 is LGHNA, CDR2 YSLEER.

This clone was seen once. This sequence joins TRBV6-6 and TRBJ1-5, with TRBD1 as a possible D gene (5 bases). CDR1 is MNHNY, CDR2 SVGAGI, per germline (reference sequence). The CDR3 sequence is 15 residues long. The V end lost 6 bases, the J end lost 2 bases, and 14 bases lay between the germline ends. The CDR3 DNA sequence: TGTGCCAGCAGGGGGCCTTACCAGGGCAATCAGCCCCAGCATTTT. Translating it yields CASRGPYQGNQPQHF.

The rearrangement uses TRBV29-1 and TRBJ2-7; 9 bases are a match to TRBD1. J was trimmed by 4 bases and V by 0 bases; bases with no gene match: 7. The CDR3 runs to 15 residues. Germline loops: CDR1 SQVTM, CDR2 ANQGSEA. CDR3 nucleotides: TGCAGCGTTGAAGACCCCGGGACAGGGCGATACGAGCAGTACTTC. Translated: CSVEDPGTGRYEQYF.

This clone was seen only once. The gene calls are TRBV5-1 and TRBJ2-1; 15 bases fit TRBD2. The CDR3 sequence is 16 residues long. V gave up 4 bases and J gave up 7 bases; unmatched junction bases: 6. From germline, CDR1 is SGHRS and CDR2 YFSETQ. CDR3 nucleotide sequence: TGCGCCAGCAGCCTGGGACTAGCGGGAGGTAGGAATGAGCAGTTCTTC. Translated, it gives CASSLGLAGGRNEQFF.